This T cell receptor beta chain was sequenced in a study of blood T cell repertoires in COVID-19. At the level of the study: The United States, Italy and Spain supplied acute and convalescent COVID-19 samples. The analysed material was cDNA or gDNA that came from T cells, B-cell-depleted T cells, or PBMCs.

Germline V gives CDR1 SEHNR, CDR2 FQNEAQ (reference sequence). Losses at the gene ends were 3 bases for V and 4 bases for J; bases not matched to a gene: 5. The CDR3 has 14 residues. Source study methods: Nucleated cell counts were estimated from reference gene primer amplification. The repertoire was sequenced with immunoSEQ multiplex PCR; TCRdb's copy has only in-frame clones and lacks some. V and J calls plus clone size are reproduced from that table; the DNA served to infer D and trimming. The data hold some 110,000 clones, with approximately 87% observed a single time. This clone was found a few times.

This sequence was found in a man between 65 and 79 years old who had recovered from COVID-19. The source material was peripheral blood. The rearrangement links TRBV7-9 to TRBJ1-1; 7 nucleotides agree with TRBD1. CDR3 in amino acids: CASSLLQGSTEAFF. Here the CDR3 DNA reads TGTGCCAGCAGCTTGCTACAGGGGTCCACTGAAGCTTTCTTT.